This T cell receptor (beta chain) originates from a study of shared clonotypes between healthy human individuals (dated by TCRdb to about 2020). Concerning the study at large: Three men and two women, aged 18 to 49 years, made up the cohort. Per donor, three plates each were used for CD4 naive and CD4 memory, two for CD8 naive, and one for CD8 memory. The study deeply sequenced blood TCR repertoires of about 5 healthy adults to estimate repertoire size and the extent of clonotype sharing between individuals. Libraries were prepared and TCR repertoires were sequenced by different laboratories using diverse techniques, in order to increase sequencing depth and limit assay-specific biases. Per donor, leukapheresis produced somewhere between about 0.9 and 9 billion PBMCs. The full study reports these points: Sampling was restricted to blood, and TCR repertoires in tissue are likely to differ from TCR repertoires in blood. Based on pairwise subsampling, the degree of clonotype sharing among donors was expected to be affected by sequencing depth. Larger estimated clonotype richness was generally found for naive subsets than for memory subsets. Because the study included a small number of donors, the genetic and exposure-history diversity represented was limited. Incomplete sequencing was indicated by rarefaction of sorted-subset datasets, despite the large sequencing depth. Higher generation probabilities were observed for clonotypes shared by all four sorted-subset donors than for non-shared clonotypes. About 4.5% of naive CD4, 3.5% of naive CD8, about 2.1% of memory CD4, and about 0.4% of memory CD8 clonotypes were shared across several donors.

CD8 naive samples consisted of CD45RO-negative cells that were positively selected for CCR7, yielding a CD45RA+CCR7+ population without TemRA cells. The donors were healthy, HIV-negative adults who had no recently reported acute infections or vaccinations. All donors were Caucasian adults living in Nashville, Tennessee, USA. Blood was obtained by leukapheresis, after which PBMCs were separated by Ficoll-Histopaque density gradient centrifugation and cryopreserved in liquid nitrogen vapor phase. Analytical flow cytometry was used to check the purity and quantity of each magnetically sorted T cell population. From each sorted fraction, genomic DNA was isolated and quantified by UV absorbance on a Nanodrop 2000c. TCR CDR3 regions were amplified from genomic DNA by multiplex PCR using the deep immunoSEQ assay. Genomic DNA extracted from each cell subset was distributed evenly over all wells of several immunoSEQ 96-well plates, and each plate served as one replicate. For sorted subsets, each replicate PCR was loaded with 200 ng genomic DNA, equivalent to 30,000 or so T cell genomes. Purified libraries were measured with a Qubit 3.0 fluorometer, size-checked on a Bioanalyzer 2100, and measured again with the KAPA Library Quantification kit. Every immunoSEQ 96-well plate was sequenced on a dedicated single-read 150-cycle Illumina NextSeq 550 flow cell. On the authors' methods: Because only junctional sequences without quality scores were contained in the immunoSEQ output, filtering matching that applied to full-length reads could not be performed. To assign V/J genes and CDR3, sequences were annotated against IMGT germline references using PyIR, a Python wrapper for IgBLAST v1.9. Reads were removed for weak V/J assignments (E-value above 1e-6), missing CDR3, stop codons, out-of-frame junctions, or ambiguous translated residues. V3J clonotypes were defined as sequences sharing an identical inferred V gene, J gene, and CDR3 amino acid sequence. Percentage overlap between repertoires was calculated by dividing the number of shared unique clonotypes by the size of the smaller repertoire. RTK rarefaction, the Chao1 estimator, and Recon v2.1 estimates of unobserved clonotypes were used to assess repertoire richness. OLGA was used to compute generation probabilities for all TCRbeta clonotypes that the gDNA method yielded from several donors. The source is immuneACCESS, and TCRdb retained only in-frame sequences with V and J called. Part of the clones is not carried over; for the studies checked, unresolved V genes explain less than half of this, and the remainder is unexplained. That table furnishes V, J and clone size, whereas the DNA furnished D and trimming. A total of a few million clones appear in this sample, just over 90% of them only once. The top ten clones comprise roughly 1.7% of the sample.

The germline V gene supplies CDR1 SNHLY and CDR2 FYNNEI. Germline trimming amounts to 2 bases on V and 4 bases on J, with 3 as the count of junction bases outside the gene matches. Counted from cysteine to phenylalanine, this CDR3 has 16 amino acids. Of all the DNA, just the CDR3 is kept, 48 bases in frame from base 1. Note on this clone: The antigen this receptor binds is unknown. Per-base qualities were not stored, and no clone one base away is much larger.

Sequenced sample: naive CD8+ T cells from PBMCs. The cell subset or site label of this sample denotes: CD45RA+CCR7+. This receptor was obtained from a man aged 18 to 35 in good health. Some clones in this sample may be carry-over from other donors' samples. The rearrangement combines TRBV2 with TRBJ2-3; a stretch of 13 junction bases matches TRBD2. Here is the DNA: TGTGCCAGCAGTGAAACTAGCGGGAGGGATGCAGATACGCAGTATTTT. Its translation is CASSETSGRDADTQYF.